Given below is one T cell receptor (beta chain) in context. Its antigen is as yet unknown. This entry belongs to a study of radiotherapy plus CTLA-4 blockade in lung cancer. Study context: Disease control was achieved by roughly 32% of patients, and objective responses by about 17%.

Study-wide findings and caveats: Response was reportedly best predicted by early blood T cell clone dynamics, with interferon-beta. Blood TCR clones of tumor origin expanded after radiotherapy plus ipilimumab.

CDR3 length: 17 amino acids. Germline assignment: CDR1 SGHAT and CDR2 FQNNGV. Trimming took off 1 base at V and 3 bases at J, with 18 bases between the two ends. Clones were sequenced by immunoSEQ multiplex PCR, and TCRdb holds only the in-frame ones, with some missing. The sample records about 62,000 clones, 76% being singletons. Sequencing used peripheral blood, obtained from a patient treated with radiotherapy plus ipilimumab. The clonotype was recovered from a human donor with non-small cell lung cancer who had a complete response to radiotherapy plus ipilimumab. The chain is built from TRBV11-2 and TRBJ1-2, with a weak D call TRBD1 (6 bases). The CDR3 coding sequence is TGTGCCAGCAGCTTAGTATGGGACATCGCGGAGGACTATGGCTACACCTTC. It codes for CASSLVWDIAEDYGYTF.